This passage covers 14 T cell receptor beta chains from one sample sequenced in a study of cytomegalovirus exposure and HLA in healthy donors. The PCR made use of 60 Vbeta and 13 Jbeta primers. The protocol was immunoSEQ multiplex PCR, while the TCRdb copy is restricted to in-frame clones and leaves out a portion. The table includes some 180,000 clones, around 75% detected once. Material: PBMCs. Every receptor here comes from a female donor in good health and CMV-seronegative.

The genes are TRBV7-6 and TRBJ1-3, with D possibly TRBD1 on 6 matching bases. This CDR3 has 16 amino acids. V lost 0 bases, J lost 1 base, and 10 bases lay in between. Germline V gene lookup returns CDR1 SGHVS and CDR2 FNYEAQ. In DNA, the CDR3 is TGTGCCAGCAGCTTAGCGGTAGGGGGATCTGGAAACACCATATATTTT. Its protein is CASSLAVGGSGNTIYF.

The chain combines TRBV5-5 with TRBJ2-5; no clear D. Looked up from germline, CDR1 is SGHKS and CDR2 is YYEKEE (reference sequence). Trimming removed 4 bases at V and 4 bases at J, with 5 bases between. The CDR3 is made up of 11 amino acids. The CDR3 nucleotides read TGTGCCAGCAGCCTAAGAGAGACCCAGTACTTC. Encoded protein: CASSLRETQYF.

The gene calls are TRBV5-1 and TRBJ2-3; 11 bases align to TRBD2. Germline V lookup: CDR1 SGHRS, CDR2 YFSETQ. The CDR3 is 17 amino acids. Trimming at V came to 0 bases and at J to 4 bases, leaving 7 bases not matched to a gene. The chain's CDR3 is CASSLELAGVGADTQYF. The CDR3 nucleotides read TGCGCCAGCAGCTTGGAACTAGCGGGGGTAGGGGCAGATACGCAGTATTTT.

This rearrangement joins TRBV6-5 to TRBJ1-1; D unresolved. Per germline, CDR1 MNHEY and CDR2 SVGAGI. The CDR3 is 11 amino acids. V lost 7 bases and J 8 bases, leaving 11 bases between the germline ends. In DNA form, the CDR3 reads TGTGCCAGCACCGGAACGGGGGAAGCTTTCTTT. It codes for CASTGTGEAFF.

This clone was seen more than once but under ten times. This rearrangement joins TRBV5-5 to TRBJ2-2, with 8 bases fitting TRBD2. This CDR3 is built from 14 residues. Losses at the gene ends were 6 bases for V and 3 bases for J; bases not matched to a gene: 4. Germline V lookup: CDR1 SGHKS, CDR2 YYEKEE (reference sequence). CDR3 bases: TGTGCCAGCACTGGCGGGGGGCACACCGGGGAGCTGTTTTTT. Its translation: CASTGGGHTGELFF.

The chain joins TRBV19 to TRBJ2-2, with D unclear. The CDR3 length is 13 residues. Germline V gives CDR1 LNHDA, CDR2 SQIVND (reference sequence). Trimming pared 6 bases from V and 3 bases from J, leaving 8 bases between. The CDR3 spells CASRFADTGELFF. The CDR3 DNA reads TGTGCCAGTAGATTCGCGGACACCGGGGAGCTGTTTTTT.

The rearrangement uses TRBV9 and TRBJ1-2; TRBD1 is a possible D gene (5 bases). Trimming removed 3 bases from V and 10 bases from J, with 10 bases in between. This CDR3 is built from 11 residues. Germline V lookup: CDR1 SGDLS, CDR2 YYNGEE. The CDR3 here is CASSGGIVYTF. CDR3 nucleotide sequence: TGTGCCAGCAGCGGGGGCATAGTCTACACCTTC.

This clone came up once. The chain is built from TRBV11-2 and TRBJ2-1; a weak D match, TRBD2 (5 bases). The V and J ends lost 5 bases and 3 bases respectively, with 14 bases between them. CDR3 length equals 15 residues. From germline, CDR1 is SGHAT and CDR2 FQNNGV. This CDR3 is CASSPWTQNYNEQFF. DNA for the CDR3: TGTGCCAGCAGCCCCTGGACTCAAAACTACAATGAGCAGTTCTTC.

CDR3 loop: CASSSSSYEQYF. The CDR3 nucleotides are TGTGCCAGCTCATCGTCCTCCTACGAGCAGTACTTC. This sequence joins TRBV18 and TRBJ2-7; no firm D call. V was shortened by 5 bases and J by 0 bases, with 5 bases between the two germline ends. Germline lookup yields CDR1 KGHSH and CDR2 LQKENI. The CDR3 runs 12 residues.

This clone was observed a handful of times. This chain's CDR3 is CASSFSGNTEAFF. The CDR3 DNA reads TGTGCCAGCAGTTTTTCCGGGAACACTGAAGCTTTCTTT. The chain joins TRBV27 to TRBJ1-1; unclear D gene. V was clipped by 3 bases and J by 1 base, with 6 bases between them. Germline V gene lookup returns CDR1 MNHEY and CDR2 SMNVEV (reference sequence). CDR3 length equals 13 residues.

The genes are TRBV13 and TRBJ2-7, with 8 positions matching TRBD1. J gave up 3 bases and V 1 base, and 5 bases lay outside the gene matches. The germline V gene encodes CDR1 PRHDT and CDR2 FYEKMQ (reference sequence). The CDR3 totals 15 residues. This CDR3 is CASSLDQGARYEQYF. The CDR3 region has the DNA TGTGCCAGCAGCTTAGATCAGGGGGCGCGCTACGAGCAGTACTTC.

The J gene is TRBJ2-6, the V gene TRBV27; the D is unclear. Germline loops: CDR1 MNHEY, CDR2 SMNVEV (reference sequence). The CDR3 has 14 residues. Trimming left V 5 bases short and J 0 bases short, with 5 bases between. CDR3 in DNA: TGTGCCAGCAGTCTGTACTCTGGGGCCAACGTCCTGACTTTC. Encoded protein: CASSLYSGANVLTF.

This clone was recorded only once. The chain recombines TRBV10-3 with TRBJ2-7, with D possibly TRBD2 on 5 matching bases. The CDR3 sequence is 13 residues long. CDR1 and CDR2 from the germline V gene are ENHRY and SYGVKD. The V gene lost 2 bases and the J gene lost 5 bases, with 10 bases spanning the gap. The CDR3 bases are TGTGCCATCAGTGAGCTAGCTCCCGACGAGCAGTACTTC. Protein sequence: CAISELAPDEQYF.

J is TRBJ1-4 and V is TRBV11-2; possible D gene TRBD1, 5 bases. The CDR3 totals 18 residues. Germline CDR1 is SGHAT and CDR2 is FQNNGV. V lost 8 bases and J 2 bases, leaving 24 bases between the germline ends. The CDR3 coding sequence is TGTGCCAGCGGCCTGGGTCACAGGAGGGGCAAGACTAATGAAAAACTGTTTTTT. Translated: CASGLGHRRGKTNEKLFF.